A selection of T cell receptor beta chains follows, all from one sample in a study of a mutant IDH1 vaccine in newly diagnosed glioma. Assay used: immunoSEQ multiplex PCR; TCRdb lists only in-frame clones, some missing. The repertoire holds fewer than 55,000 clones, under 90% seen once, with approximately 4.7% in the top ten. For these TCRs, the target antigens are not known. This sample comprised PBMCs, obtained from a glioma patient whose treatment included an IDH1 peptide vaccine. The receptor source for this set is a woman in her thirties or forties with glioma. Some clones in this sample may be carry-over from other donors' samples. Both conserved end residues are part of each CDR3. The size of a clone is reported for some rows only, either as once, few or many, or as a class for expanded clones.

15	TRBV6-6	TRBJ2-7	NA	CASCLGAGEYYEQYF
15	TRBV5-6	TRBJ1-3	once	CASADRGHSGNTIYF
13	TRBV29-1	TRBJ2-3	NA	CSVSMKLAPAQYF
16	TRBV5-1	TRBJ1-5	NA	CASSLVPREASQPQHF
15	TRBV4-3	TRBJ1-6	NA	CASSQGRQGLLPLHF
11	TRBV10-2	TRBJ2-1	NA	CATTESGEQFF
15	TRBV9	TRBJ2-7	large	CASSVEPSGAYEQYF
16	TRBV9	TRBJ2-2	NA	CASSVGRTSNTGELFF
13	TRBV9	TRBJ2-2	few	CAGENTNTGELFF
14	TRBV6-1	TRBJ2-1	NA	CASTGRGVYNEQFF
13	TRBV7-9	TRBJ1-1	NA	CASSLDMNTEAFF